The rows below give T cell receptor beta chains drawn from one sample of a study of memory CD4+ T cells and cytomegalovirus serostatus. Profiled with immunoSEQ multiplex PCR; TCRdb holds only in-frame clones, not every one. The sample holds around 84,000 clones; around 80% are singletons and the top ten take around 0.84%. Sequences were obtained from memory CD4+ T cells from blood. All receptors come from an adult in good health and CMV-seronegative. The CDR3 runs from the conserved cysteine through the conserved F or W. The order of the fields is V gene, clone size, CDR3 protein. Part of the rows lack a size; the others show once, few, many or a class for expanded clones.

V: TRBV9; size: .; CDR3: CASSVGGYGYTF
V: TRBV11-2; size: .; CDR3: CASSQDRHTEAFF
V: TRBV19; size: .; CDR3: CASSPQVSTNEKLFF
V: TRBV2; size: few; CDR3: CASSEESARSGANVLTF
V: TRBV10-3; size: .; CDR3: CAISAGTGLNGNTIYF
V: TRBV6-5; size: .; CDR3: CASSYSRATDTQYF
V: TRBV5-4; size: .; CDR3: CACSRAASMNTEAFF
V: TRBV19; size: .; CDR3: CASSGGDRDHEKLFF
V: TRBV4-2; size: .; CDR3: CASSQGGRGETQYF
V: TRBV21-1; size: .; CDR3: CASSKRWGCRGETEAFF
V: TRBV5-1; size: .; CDR3: CASTGGRVPGELFF
V: TRBV4-2; size: .; CDR3: CASRVASGGAYEQYF
V: TRBV5-1; size: .; CDR3: CASSLAPDTEAFF
V: TRBV28; size: .; CDR3: CASSSIQQGFTDTQYF
V: TRBV5-4; size: .; CDR3: CASSLGWGGPNEQFF
V: TRBV7-9; size: .; CDR3: CASSLVSGRGTEAFF
V: TRBV7-3; size: few; CDR3: CASSLGRADNSPLHF
V: TRBV5-4; size: .; CDR3: CASSLRGYNEQFF
V: TRBV19; size: .; CDR3: CASSPSRQPQHF
V: TRBV5-1; size: .; CDR3: CASSFPSGGAGETQYF
V: TRBV7-7; size: once; CDR3: CASSWRPLTYNEQFF
V: TRBV5-1; size: .; CDR3: CASRQGQGRTGELFF
V: TRBV7-9; size: .; CDR3: CASRGRGGNTGELFF
V: TRBV5-6; size: .; CDR3: CASSLGGVQGGYTF